This T cell receptor (beta chain) emerged from a study of early T cells in non-severe SARS-CoV-2 infection. Study context: Whole-blood bulk RNA, unsorted, was sequenced, and chains were unpaired.

Trimming removed 0 bases at V and 0 bases at J, with 9 bases between. Germline V lookup: CDR1 LGHDT, CDR2 YNNKEL (reference sequence). CDR3 length: 16 residues. Researchers tagged individual cDNA molecules with unique molecular identifiers. TCRdb ran MiXCR on the 5' RACE reads and lists one entry per CDR3 protein. The profile shows about 49,000 distinct CDR3 sequences, roughly 6.5% of them singletons. Broader study findings: Clonotype matching in VDJdb favored anti-spike CD8 responses and did not capture private and CD4 specificities.

This clonotype was seen only a few times. Its antigen is as yet unknown. This specimen was whole blood, taken at baseline. The chain recombines TRBV3-1 with TRBJ2-1, with no clear D. The TCR sequence derives from an adult who was a healthcare worker with PCR-confirmed SARS-CoV-2 infection or an uninfected control (not recorded which). The CDR3 DNA follows: TGTGCCAGCAGCCAAGAGTACCGCCCCTCCTACAATGAGCAGTTCTTC. Translated: CASSQEYRPSYNEQFF.